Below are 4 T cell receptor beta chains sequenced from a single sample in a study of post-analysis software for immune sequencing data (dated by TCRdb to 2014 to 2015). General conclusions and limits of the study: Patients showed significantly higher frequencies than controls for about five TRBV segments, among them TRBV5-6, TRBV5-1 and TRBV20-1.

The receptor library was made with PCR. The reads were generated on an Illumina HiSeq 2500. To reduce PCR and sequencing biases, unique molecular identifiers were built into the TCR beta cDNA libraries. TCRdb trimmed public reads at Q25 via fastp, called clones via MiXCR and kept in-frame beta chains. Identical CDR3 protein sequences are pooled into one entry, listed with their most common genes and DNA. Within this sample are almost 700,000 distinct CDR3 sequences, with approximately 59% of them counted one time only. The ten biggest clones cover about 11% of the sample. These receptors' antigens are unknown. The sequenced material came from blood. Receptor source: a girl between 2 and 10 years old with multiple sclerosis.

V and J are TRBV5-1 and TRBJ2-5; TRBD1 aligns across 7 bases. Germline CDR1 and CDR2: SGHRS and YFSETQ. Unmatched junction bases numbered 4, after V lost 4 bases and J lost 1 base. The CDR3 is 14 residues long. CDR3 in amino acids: CASSQDRFQETQYF. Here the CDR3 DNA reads TGCGCCAGCAGCCAGGACAGGTTCCAAGAGACCCAGTACTTC.

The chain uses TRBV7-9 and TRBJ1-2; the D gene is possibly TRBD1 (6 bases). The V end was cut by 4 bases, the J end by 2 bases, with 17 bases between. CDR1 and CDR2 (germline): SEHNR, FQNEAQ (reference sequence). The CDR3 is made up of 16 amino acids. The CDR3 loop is CASSYSSRGANYGYTF. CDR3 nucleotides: TGTGCCAGCAGCTACTCGTCAAGGGGGGCCAACTATGGCTACACCTTC.

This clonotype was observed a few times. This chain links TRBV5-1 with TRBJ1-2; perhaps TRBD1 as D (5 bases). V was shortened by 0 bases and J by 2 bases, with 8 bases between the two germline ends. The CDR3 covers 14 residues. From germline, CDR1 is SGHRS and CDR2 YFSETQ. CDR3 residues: CASSLADSNYGYTF. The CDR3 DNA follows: TGCGCCAGCAGCTTGGCCGACAGCAACTATGGCTACACCTTC.

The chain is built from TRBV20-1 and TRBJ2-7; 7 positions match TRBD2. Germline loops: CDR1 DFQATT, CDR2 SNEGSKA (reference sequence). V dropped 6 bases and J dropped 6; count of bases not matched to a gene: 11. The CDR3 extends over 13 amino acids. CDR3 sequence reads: CSARQRDYPEQYF. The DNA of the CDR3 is TGCAGTGCACGGCAGAGGGACTACCCCGAGCAGTACTTC.